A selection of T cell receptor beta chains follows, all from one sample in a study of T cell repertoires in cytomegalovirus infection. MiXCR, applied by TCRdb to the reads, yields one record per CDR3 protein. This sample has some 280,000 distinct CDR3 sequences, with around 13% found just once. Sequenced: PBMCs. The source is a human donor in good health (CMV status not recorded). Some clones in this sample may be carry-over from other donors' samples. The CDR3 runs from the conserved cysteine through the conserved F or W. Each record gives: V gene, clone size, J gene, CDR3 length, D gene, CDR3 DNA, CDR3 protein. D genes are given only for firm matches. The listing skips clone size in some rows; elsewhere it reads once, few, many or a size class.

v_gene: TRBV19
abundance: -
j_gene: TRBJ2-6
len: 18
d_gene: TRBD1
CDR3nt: TGTGCCAGTTTAAGACCGGGACAGCCATACTCTGGGGCCAACGTCCTGACTTTC
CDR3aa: CASLRPGQPYSGANVLTF

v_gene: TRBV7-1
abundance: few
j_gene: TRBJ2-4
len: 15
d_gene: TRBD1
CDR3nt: TGTGCCAGCAGCCCGGGACAGGGGGCGATCTACATTCAGTACTTC
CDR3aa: CASSPGQGAIYIQYF

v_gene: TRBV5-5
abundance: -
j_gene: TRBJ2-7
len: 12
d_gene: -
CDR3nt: TGTGCCAGCAGCTTGCGGATTCACGAGCAGTACTTC
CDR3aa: CASSLRIHEQYF

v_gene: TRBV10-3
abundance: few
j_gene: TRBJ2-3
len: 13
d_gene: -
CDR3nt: TGTGCCAATCAGGCGCAGCTCACAGATACGCAGTATTTT
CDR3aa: CANQAQLTDTQYF

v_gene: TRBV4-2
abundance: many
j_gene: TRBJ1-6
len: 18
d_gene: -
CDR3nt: TGTGCCAGCAGCCAAGACACTACAGGGAGCTCCTATAATTCACCCCTCCACTTT
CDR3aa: CASSQDTTGSSYNSPLHF

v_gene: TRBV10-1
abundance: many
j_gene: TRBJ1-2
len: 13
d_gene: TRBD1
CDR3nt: TGCGCCAGGGGGACAGGGGGCTTCCATGGCTACACCTTC
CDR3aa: CARGTGGFHGYTF

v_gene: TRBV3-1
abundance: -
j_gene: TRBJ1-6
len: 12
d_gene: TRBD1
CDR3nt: TGTGCCAGCGGGACAGCGGATTCACCCCTCCACTTT
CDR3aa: CASGTADSPLHF

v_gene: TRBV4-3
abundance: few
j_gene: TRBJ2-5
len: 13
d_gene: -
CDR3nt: TGCGCCAGCAGCCAAGATTTCGCGGAGACCCAGTACTTC
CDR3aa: CASSQDFAETQYF

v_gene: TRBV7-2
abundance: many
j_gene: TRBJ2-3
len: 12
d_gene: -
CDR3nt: TGTGCCAGCACCTTAGAATTGGATACGCAGTATTTT
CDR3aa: CASTLELDTQYF

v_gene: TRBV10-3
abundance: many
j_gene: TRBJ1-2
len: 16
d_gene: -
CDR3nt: TGTGCCATCGCCGATGACCTACTCCCAACTAACTATGGCTACACCTTC
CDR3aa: CAIADDLLPTNYGYTF

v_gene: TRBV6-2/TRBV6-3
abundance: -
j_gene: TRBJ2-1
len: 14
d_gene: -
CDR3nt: TGTGCCAGCAGTTACTTCGGGCCCCGTGATGAGCAGTTCTTC
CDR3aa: CASSYFGPRDEQFF

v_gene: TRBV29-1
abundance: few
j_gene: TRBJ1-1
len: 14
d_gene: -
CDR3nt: TGCAGCGTTGAAGCCTATGACAGGCAACGCGGAGCTTTCTTT
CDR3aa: CSVEAYDRQRGAFF

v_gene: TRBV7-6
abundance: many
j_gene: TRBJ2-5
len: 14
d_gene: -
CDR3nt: TGTGCCAGCAATCGGTATGGGCAGCAAGAGACCCAGTACTTC
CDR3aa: CASNRYGQQETQYF

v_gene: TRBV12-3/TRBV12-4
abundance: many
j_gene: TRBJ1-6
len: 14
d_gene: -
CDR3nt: TGTGCCAGCAGTCCTAACAGGAATAATTCACCCCTCCACTTT
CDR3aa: CASSPNRNNSPLHF

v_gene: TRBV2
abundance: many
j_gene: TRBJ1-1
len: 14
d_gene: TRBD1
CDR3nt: TGTGCCAGCAGTTTGTGGACAGGGAACACTGAAGCTTTCTTT
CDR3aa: CASSLWTGNTEAFF

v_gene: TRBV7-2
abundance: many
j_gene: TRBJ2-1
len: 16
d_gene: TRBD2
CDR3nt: TGTGCCAGCAGCAAAAGACTAGCGGGAGATGGCAATGAGCAGTTCTTC
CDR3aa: CASSKRLAGDGNEQFF

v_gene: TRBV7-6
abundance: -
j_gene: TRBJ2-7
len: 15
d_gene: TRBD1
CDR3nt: TGTGCCAGCAGCGAGACAGGGGGGAGCTCCTACGAGCAGTACTTC
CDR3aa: CASSETGGSSYEQYF

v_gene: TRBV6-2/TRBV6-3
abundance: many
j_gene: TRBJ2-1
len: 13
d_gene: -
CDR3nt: TGTGCCAGCACCCGGTGGAGGGGCGATGAGCAGTTCTTC
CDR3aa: CASTRWRGDEQFF

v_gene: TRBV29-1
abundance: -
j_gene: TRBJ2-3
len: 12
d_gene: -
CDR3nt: TGCAGCGTTGAGGTCGTCGGAGATACGCAGTATTTT
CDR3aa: CSVEVVGDTQYF

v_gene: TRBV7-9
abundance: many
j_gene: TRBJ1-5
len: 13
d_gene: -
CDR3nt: TGTGCCAGCAGCTTATCTGGTAATCAGCCCCAGCATTTT
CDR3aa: CASSLSGNQPQHF

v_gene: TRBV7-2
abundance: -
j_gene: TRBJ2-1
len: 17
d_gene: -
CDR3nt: TGTGCCAGCAGCCTACGTGGTGGGGCCGTCTCCTACAATGAGCAGTTCTTC
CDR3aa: CASSLRGGAVSYNEQFF

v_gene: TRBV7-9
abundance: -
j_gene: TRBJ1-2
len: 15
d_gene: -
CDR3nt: TGTGCCAGCAGCACAAATCAGGACAGAAACTATGGCTACACCTTC
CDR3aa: CASSTNQDRNYGYTF

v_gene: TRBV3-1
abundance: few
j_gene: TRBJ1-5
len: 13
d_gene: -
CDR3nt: TGTGCCAGCAGCCAATTAGGCAATCAGCCCCAGCATTTT
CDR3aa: CASSQLGNQPQHF

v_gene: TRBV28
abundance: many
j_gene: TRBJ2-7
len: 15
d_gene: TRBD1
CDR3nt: TGTGCCAGCAGGTACCCTCAGGGGGCCGGGTACGAGCAGTACTTC
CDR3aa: CASRYPQGAGYEQYF

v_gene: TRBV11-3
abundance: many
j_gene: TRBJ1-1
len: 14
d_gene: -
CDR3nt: TGTGCCAGCAGCTCAGGGGACGCTAGTGCTGAAGCTTTCTTT
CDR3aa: CASSSGDASAEAFF

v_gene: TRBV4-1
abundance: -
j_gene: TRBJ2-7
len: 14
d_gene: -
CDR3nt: TGCGCCAGCAGCCAAGGAACGGGAATCTACGAGCAGTACTTC
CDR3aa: CASSQGTGIYEQYF

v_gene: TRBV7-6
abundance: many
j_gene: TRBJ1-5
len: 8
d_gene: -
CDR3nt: TGTGCCACCAAGCCCCAGCATTTT
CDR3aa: CATKPQHF

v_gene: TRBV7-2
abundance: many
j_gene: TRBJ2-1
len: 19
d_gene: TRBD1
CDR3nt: TGTGCCAGCAGCTTAATGGGGACAGGGGGGTTTAGCGGGAGTATTGAGCAGTTCTTC
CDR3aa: CASSLMGTGGFSGSIEQFF

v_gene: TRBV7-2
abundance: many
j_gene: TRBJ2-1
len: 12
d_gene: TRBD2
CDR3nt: TGTGCCAGCCGGGGGGGGGGTAATGAGCAGTTCTTC
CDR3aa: CASRGGGNEQFF

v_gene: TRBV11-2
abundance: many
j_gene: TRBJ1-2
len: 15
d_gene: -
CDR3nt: TGTGCCAGCAGCCGCGTCCGGGGGCCCCTCTATGGCTACACCTTC
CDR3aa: CASSRVRGPLYGYTF

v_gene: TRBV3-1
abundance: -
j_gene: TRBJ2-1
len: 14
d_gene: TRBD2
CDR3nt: TGTGCCAGCCTCCCGAATAGCGGGGGGAAAGAGCAGTTCTTC
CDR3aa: CASLPNSGGKEQFF

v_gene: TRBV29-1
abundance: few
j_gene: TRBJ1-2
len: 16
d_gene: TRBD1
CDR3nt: TGCAGCGTTGACTCAACCTCAGACAGGGGGCTCGATGGCTACACCTTC
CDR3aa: CSVDSTSDRGLDGYTF

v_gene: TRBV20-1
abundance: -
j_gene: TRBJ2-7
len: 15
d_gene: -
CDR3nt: TGCAGTGCGCACCGGACAGGAGGGAGCTCCTACGAGCAGTACTTC
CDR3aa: CSAHRTGGSSYEQYF

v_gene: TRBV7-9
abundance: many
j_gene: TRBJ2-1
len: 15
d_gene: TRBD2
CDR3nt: TGTGCCAGCAGCTTAGCGGCGGGGAGGGGAAATGAGCAGTTCTTC
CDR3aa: CASSLAAGRGNEQFF

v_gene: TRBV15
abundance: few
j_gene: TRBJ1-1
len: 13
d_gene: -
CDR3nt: TGTGCCACCAGCCGCCAAGAGGACACTGAAGCTTTCTTT
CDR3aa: CATSRQEDTEAFF

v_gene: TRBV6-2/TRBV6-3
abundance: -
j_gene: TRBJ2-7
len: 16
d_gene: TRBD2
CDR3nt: TGTGCCAGCGACGGGACTAGCGGGAGGGCCGTCGACGAGCAGTACTTC
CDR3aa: CASDGTSGRAVDEQYF

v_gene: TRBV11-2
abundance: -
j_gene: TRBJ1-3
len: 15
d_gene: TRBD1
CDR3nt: TGTGCCAGCAGCCCAATGGACAGGGCTGGAAACACCATATATTTT
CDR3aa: CASSPMDRAGNTIYF

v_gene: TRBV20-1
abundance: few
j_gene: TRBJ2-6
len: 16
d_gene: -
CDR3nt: TGCAGTGCTAGTGCGCACTCCCAAACTGGGGCCAACGTCCTGACTTTC
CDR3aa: CSASAHSQTGANVLTF

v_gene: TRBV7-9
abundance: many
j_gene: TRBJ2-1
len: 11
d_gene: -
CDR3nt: TGTGCCACCTTTACGACTGGTGAGCAGTTCTTC
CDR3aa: CATFTTGEQFF

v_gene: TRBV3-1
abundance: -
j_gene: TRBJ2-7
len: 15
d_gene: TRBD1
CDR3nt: TGTGCCAGCAGCCTTTTACCGGGACAGGAGGGCGAGCAGTACTTC
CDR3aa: CASSLLPGQEGEQYF

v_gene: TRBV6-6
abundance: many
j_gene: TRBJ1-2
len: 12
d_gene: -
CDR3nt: TGTGCCAGCAGTTACGGCCTCTATGGCTACACCTTC
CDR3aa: CASSYGLYGYTF

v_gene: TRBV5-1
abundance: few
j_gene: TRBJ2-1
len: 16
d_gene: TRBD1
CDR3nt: TGCGCCAGCAGCTTCATGAGAGGGGGCGGCTACAATGAGCAGTTCTTC
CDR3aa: CASSFMRGGGYNEQFF

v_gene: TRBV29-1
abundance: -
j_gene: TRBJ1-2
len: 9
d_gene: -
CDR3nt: TGCAGCGTTGGAGTGAGCTACACCTTC
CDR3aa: CSVGVSYTF

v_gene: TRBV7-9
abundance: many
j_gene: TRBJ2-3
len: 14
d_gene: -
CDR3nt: TGTGCCAGCAGCTTAGCGGGAGGTGTGGATACGCAGTATTTT
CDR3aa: CASSLAGGVDTQYF

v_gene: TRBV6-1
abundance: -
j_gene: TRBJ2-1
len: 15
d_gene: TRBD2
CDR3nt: TGTGCCAGCAGTCGGGGGGAGATGGCCTACAATGAGCAGTTCTTC
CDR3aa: CASSRGEMAYNEQFF

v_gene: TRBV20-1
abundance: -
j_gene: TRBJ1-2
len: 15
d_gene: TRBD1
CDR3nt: TGCAGTGCTAGAGATACGGGACAGGGGGATGGTGGCTACACCTTC
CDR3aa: CSARDTGQGDGGYTF

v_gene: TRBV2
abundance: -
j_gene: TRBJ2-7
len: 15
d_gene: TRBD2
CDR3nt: TGTGCCAGCAGAGTCGATAGCGGGGGGGCCTACGAGCAGTACTTC
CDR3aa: CASRVDSGGAYEQYF

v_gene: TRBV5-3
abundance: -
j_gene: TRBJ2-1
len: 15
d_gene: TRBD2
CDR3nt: TGTGCCAGCAGCTTGGCACTAGCGGGAGTGAATGAGCAGTTCTTC
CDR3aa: CASSLALAGVNEQFF